This T cell receptor beta chain was obtained from a study of blood T cell repertoires in COVID-19. Study context: Samples representing acute and convalescent COVID-19 were sourced from the United States, Italy and Spain. PBMCs, B-cell-depleted T cells, or T cells provided the cDNA or gDNA that made up the material.

Original methodology: Amplified reference gene primers provided the basis for estimating nucleated cell counts. Measured with immunoSEQ multiplex PCR; TCRdb has only the in-frame clones, and not every one. That table furnishes V, J and clone size, whereas the DNA furnished D and trimming. The repertoire holds around 100,000 clones, with about 74% as singletons. Germline CDR1 reads SSHAT; CDR2 reads FNYEAQ (reference sequence). CDR3 length equals 13 residues. Those enrolled in Seattle joined during active infection and were followed longitudinally afterward. This clone was seen only a few times. One end of the junction is discordant with germline, which a read error may explain.

The TCR sequence derives from a man between 65 and 79 years old with COVID-19, enrolled during active disease. The V call is TRBV7-7, the J call TRBJ2-1; D is unresolved. The sample comprised peripheral blood. As DNA, the CDR3 is TGTGCTAGCAGCTTCTCCCCCCAGAATGAGCAGTTCTTC. This codes for CASSFSPQNEQFF.